The source of this T cell receptor (beta chain) is a study of cytomegalovirus exposure and HLA in healthy donors. Study-wide results and caveats: Three CMV-associated chains were confirmed in vitro to be specific for CMV antigens. Association with HLA alleles at 0.05 false discovery rate was found for approximately 18,000 TCR beta sequences in a later analysis. Later analysis found that TCR beta chains associated with HLA were more clonally expanded than other, equally common chains. It was reported that TCR beta sequences correctly inferred the HLA-A and HLA-B alleles for most subjects.

In the PCR, 60 Vbeta and 13 Jbeta primers were used. This table comes from immunoSEQ multiplex PCR, and its TCRdb copy is limited to in-frame clones, with some not included. The data show 120,000 or so clones, with 74% seen just once and more than 3.5% held by the top ten. On this clone itself: Its matching antigen is unknown.

V lost 8 bases to trimming and J lost 1 base, with 14 bases between them. The CDR3 contains 13 residues. Looked up from germline, CDR1 is SQVTM and CDR2 is ANQGSEA. This sequence was found in a middle-aged man in good health and CMV-seropositive. Sequenced sample: PBMCs. The rearrangement uses TRBV29-1 and TRBJ1-1, with a tentative D call TRBD1 (5 bases). For the CDR3, the DNA is TGCAGCATCCGAGGCGGGGGGAACACTGAAGCTTTCTTT. Translation gives CSIRGGGNTEAFF.